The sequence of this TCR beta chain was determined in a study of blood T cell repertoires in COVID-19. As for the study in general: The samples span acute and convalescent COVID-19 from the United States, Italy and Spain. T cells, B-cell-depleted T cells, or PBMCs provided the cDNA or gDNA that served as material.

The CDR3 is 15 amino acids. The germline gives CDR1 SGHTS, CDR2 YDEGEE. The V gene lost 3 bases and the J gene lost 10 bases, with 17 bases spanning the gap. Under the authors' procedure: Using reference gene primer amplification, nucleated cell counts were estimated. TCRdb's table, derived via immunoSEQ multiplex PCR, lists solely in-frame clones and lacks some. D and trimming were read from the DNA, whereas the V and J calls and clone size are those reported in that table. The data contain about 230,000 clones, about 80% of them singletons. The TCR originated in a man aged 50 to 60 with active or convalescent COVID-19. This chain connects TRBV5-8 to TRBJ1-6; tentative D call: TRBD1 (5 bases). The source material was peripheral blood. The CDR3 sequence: CASSWRGTLGSPLHF. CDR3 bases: TGTGCCAGCAGCTGGCGCGGGACCCTGGGATCACCCCTCCACTTT. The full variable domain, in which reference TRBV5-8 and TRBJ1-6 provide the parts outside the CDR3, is EAGVTQSPTHLIKTRGQQATLRCSPISGHTSVYWYQQALGLGLQFLLWYDEGEERNRGNFPPRFSGRQFPNYSSELNVNALELEDSALYLCASSWRGTLGSPLHFGNGTRLTVT.